The 24 T cell receptor beta chains below come from one sample, sequenced in a study of identifying expanded T cells in peripheral blood. Produced via immunoSEQ multiplex PCR; TCRdb's table is partial and in-frame only. Of fewer than 85,000 clones listed, around 89% are singletons. Source material: blood. These receptor sequences come from a person between 18 and 75 years old in good health.

The table lists this clone with a count of one. The chain is built from TRBV6-4 and TRBJ1-1; D is unresolved. Germline loops: CDR1 MRHNA, CDR2 SNTAGT. This CDR3 is 17 amino acids long. V lost 2 bases and J 4 bases, leaving 20 bases between the germline ends. CDR3 DNA sequence: TGTGCCAGCAGTGACACCGAGTTTGGGGAAGGAGGCACTGAAGCTTTCTTT. This translates into CASSDTEFGEGGTEAFF.

The V call is TRBV6-6, the J call TRBJ1-1, with D possibly being TRBD1 (6 bases). With 10 bases removed from V and 0 bases from J, the gap between germline ends came to 12 bases. The CDR3 covers 13 residues. Germline CDR1 and CDR2: MNHNY and SVGAGI (reference sequence). Written as DNA, the CDR3 is TGTGCCACCTCTCGGGGGCTGAACACTGAAGCTTTCTTT. It encodes CATSRGLNTEAFF.

The genes are TRBV6-5 and TRBJ1-2, with a weak D call TRBD1 (5 bases). The germline CDR1 and CDR2 sequences are MNHEY and SVGAGI. V lost 5 bases, J lost 8 bases, and 12 bases lay in between. The CDR3 length is 12 residues. The CDR3 reads CASSPGPGGYTF. CDR3 in DNA: TGTGCCAGCAGTCCTGGCCCAGGGGGCTACACCTTC.

The CDR3 bases are TGTGCCAGTAGTGGGGACAGAAGGAACACTGAAGCTTTCTTT. It specifies CASSGDRRNTEAFF. J is TRBJ1-1 and V is TRBV19; 7 bases align to TRBD1. Per germline, CDR1 LNHDA and CDR2 SQIVND (reference sequence). V dropped 5 bases and J dropped 1; count of bases not matched to a gene: 4. This CDR3 is built from 14 residues.

V usage is TRBV6-6 and J usage is TRBJ1-4; D unresolved. CDR3 length: 14 amino acids. The ends were cut back, 2 bases at V and 11 bases at J, with 15 bases in the middle. Germline values: CDR1 MNHNY, CDR2 SVGAGI (reference sequence). This chain's CDR3 is CASSYPPHAAKLFF. CDR3 nucleotide sequence: TGTGCCAGCAGTTACCCCCCCCACGCGGCTAAACTGTTTTTT.

The chain employs TRBV27 and TRBJ1-5, with 10 bases fitting TRBD1. CDR1 and CDR2 (germline): MNHEY, SMNVEV (reference sequence). J gave up 6 bases and V 1 base, and 6 bases lay outside the gene matches. There are 16 residues in the CDR3. In nucleotides, the CDR3 is TGTGCCAGCAGTTTATTGGGACAGGGGTTGAGTCAGCCCCAGCATTTT. Translating gives CASSLLGQGLSQPQHF.

The V call is TRBV19, the J call TRBJ2-1; the match to TRBD1 covers 11 bases. This CDR3 has 14 amino acids. In germline, CDR1 is LNHDA, CDR2 SQIVND (reference sequence). The J segment lost 9 bases and the V segment lost 3 bases, leaving 4 bases of the junction unmatched. Here the CDR3 reads CASSIGQGAFEQFF. CDR3 coding DNA: TGTGCCAGTAGTATCGGACAGGGGGCATTTGAGCAGTTCTTC.

The chain has TRBV7-8 and TRBJ2-6, with D uncertain. V dropped 1 base and J dropped 1 base, with 2 bases sitting between them. Germline V lookup: CDR1 SGHVS, CDR2 FQNEAQ. The CDR3 covers 14 residues. CDR3 sequence reads: CASSLVSGANVLTF. CDR3 bases: TGTGCCAGCAGCTTAGTTTCTGGGGCCAACGTCCTGACTTTC.

CDR3 region: CASSSGTNNEQFF. The DNA of the CDR3 is TGTGCCAGCAGCTCTGGGACTAACAATGAGCAGTTCTTC. The chain recombines TRBV7-6 with TRBJ2-1; 7 bases fit TRBD2. CDR3 length: 13 amino acids. J lost 5 bases, V lost 4 bases, and 2 bases had no gene match. CDR1 and CDR2 (germline): SGHVS, FNYEAQ.

The chain has TRBV19 and TRBJ1-2; the match to TRBD1 covers 9 bases. The CDR3 runs to 16 residues. CDR1 is LNHDA and CDR2 is SQIVND in the germline V gene (reference sequence). The junction had 12 bases not matched to a gene; V was cut back by 2 bases and J by 8 bases. The CDR3 reads CASSISGTGSSWGYTF. CDR3 nucleotides: TGTGCCAGTAGTATATCTGGGACAGGGAGTTCATGGGGCTACACCTTC.

The rearrangement links TRBV5-6 to TRBJ2-7; unclear D gene. V shed 6 bases and J shed 1 base, with 17 bases lying between them. CDR1 and CDR2 (germline): SGHDT, YYEEEE. This CDR3 has 15 residues. CDR3 nucleotide sequence: TGTGCCAGCACCCCCTCAAACGGCCGGTCCTACGAGCAGTACTTC. This encodes CASTPSNGRSYEQYF.

This clone has only one observation. The V and J genes are TRBV5-6 and TRBJ1-2, with D possibly TRBD1 on 5 matching bases. The CDR3 totals 16 residues. V was pared by 4 bases and J by 5 bases, with 21 bases between. The germline V gene has CDR1 SGHDT and CDR2 YYEEEE. This chain's CDR3 is CASSSYTGAVGYGYTF. The CDR3 DNA follows: TGTGCCAGCAGCAGCTATACCGGGGCAGTTGGATATGGCTACACCTTC.

The rearrangement joins TRBV9 to TRBJ2-5, with 7 nucleotides matching TRBD1. J lost 4 bases, V lost 0 bases, and 6 bases had no gene match. The CDR3 totals 15 residues. The germline V gene encodes CDR1 SGDLS and CDR2 YYNGEE. The CDR3, as DNA: TGTGCCAGCAGCGTAGGGGGACAGCCCATAGAGACCCAGTACTTC. Translating it yields CASSVGGQPIETQYF.

CDR3 region: CASSDRGRETQYF. Here the CDR3 DNA reads TGCGCCAGCAGCGACAGGGGCAGGGAGACCCAGTACTTC. The chain carries TRBV23-1 and TRBJ2-5; the match to TRBD1 covers 8 bases. TRBV23-1 is an ORF for which the function is uncertain. The CDR3 runs 13 residues. V shed 6 bases, J shed 5 bases, and the junction held 5 bases outside the gene matches.

The chain joins TRBV2 to TRBJ2-1; D remains ambiguous. Looked up from germline, CDR1 is SNHLY and CDR2 is FYNNEI. Deletions cut 7 bases from V and 8 bases from J, with 15 bases between. This CDR3 is built from 13 residues. CDR3 nucleotide sequence: TGTGCCAGCACCCTCGTCGGGTTCCATGAGCAGTTCTTC. Translation: CASTLVGFHEQFF.

The chain couples TRBV4-2 to TRBJ2-3; no clear D. The CDR3 sequence is 16 residues long. Germline CDR1 LGHNA, CDR2 YNFKEQ. Between the trimmed V and J ends, which lost 3 bases and 0 bases, there was a span of 13 bases. CDR3 sequence reads: CASSQNDLRSTDTQYF. As DNA, the CDR3 is TGTGCCAGCAGCCAGAACGACCTTAGGAGCACAGATACGCAGTATTTT.

The chain couples TRBV13 to TRBJ2-7, with TRBD2 matching 10 bases. Germline trimming cut 5 bases from V and 3 bases from J; bases unmatched to any gene: 7. This CDR3 has 15 amino acids. Per the germline V gene, CDR1 is PRHDT and CDR2 is FYEKMQ (reference sequence). For the CDR3, the DNA is TGTGCCAGCAGCAAGAGCGGGGGGGTTAACTACGAGCAGTACTTC. This gives the protein CASSKSGGVNYEQYF.

V gene TRBV28 combines with J gene TRBJ1-1; D gene unclear. This CDR3 has 13 amino acids. CDR1 MDHEN and CDR2 SYDVKM come from the germline V gene. Trimming cost V 3 bases and J 4 bases, with 9 bases left between them. CDR3 protein: CASSFGRLTEAFF. DNA of the CDR3: TGTGCCAGCAGTTTTGGTAGACTCACTGAAGCTTTCTTT.

The J gene is TRBJ1-5, the V gene TRBV10-3; 12 bases agree with TRBD1. The CDR3 sequence is 18 residues long. J was trimmed by 5 bases and V by 0 bases; bases with no gene match: 8. Per the germline V gene, CDR1 is ENHRY and CDR2 is SYGVKD. As DNA, the CDR3 is TGTGCCATCAGTGAGTCGAGGCCGGGACAGGGGGCGCATCAGCCCCAGCATTTT. Translation gives CAISESRPGQGAHQPQHF.

The V gene is TRBV29-1, the J gene TRBJ2-5, with TRBD1 identical over 10 bases. CDR3 size: 14 residues. Germline V gene sequence: CDR1 SQVTM, CDR2 ANQGSEA. Trimming took 0 bases from V and 5 from J; bases not matched to a gene: 3. CDR3 amino acids: CSVEEGGQGETQYF. In DNA form, the CDR3 reads TGCAGCGTTGAAGAGGGGGGACAGGGGGAGACCCAGTACTTC.

The table lists this clone with a count of one. At one end the junction does not follow the germline gene, possibly because of a read error. The rearrangement links TRBV5-3 to TRBJ1-2; TRBD1 might be the D (5 bases). TRBV5-3 is annotated as an ORF whose role is uncertain. The CDR3 is made up of 13 amino acids. CDR3 protein: CASSLDSGLGYTF. In DNA, the CDR3 is TGTGCCAGCAGCTTGGATTCAGGGCTAGGCTACACCTTC.

This clone was seen only once. The gene calls are TRBV14 and TRBJ2-5, with TRBD1 identical over 7 bases. The trim removed 4 bases at V and 7 bases at J, leaving 0 bases unmatched. This CDR3 spans 11 amino acids. Germline-derived CDR1 and CDR2 are SGHDN and FVKESK. CDR3 residues: CASSPGGTQYF. CDR3 nucleotides: TGTGCCAGCAGCCCAGGGGGGACCCAGTACTTC. Looking up the rest from reference TRBV14 and TRBJ2-5 gives the full variable domain: EAGVTQFPSHSVIEKGQTVTLRCDPISGHDNLYWYRRVMGKEIKFLLHFVKESKQDESGMPNNRFLAERTGGTYSTLKVQPAELEDSGVYFCASSPGGTQYFGPGTRLLVL.

The chain uses TRBV2 and TRBJ1-2; D gene uncertain. CDR3 length: 11 residues. With 5 bases removed from V and 7 bases from J, the gap between germline ends came to 8 bases. Germline values: CDR1 SNHLY, CDR2 FYNNEI. The CDR3 region is CASSPSGGYTF. Here the CDR3 DNA reads TGTGCCAGCAGTCCATCCGGTGGCTACACCTTC.

The rearrangement links TRBV29-1 to TRBJ2-7; D is unclear. Looked up from germline, CDR1 is SQVTM and CDR2 is ANQGSEA. CDR3 length: 12 residues. V lost 3 bases, J lost 2 bases, and 8 bases lay in between. CDR3 bases: TGCAGCGTTGATGTTGGAACCTACGAGCAGTACTTC. Protein product: CSVDVGTYEQYF.